Listed here are 27 T cell receptor beta chains from one sample, sequenced in a study of blood T cell repertoires in COVID-19. Only in-frame clones appear in the TCRdb table, and some are missing; sequencing was by immunoSEQ multiplex PCR. The sample lists over 250,000 clones, about four fifths occurring once. The specimen sequenced was PBMCs or T cells enriched from blood (not recorded which). Every receptor here comes from a man between 35 and 55 years old who had been exposed to COVID-19.

The genes are TRBV4-2 and TRBJ1-1; weak D call: TRBD1 (6 bases). Looked up from germline, CDR1 is LGHNA and CDR2 is YNFKEQ. The CDR3 covers 14 residues. V was clipped by 4 bases and J by 1 base, with 10 bases between them. As DNA, the CDR3 is TGTGCCAGCAGCCCACAGGGCTCGAACACTGAAGCTTTCTTT. This sequence encodes CASSPQGSNTEAFF.

This clone has a count of ten or more. The chain carries TRBV6-5 and TRBJ1-4, with a possible D match to TRBD1 (5 bases). Germline CDR1 MNHEY, CDR2 SVGAGI. V gave up 6 bases and J gave up 2 bases, with 13 bases separating them. CDR3 size: 15 residues. The CDR3, as DNA: TGTGCCAGCAGCCTATCCGGGACTACTAATGAAAAACTGTTTTTT. Its protein is CASSLSGTTNEKLFF.

V is TRBV12-3 or TRBV12-4 and J is TRBJ2-3, with D maybe TRBD1 (6 bases). There are 13 residues in the CDR3. With 7 bases removed from V and 4 bases from J, the gap between germline ends came to 12 bases. The CDR3 is CASIFEGADTQYF. CDR3 DNA sequence: TGTGCCAGCATTTTCGAGGGGGCAGATACGCAGTATTTT.

This clone appeared a single time. CDR3 protein: CASSADRVGQPQHF. The CDR3 DNA reads as TGTGCCAGCAGCGCAGACAGGGTCGGCCAGCCCCAGCATTTT. This chain uses TRBV13 with TRBJ1-5; 7 nucleotides line up with TRBD1. The germline gives CDR1 PRHDT, CDR2 FYEKMQ (reference sequence). This CDR3 has 14 residues. The ends lost 5 bases at V and 7 bases at J; junction bases unmatched: 8.

This clone has just a few counts. The chain combines TRBV27 with TRBJ2-7; D may be TRBD2 (6 bases). The germline V gene has CDR1 MNHEY and CDR2 SMNVEV (reference sequence). The CDR3 has 12 amino acids. Deletions cut 6 bases from V and 7 bases from J, with 13 bases between. Here the CDR3 reads CASRLSEGEQYF. In DNA, the CDR3 is TGTGCCAGCAGGCTGTCGGAGGGGGAGCAGTACTTC.

V usage is TRBV6-5 and J usage is TRBJ2-7, with a weak D call TRBD1 (5 bases). Germline CDR1 and CDR2: MNHEY and SVGAGI. With 9 bases removed from V and 0 bases from J, the gap between germline ends came to 12 bases. The CDR3 extends over 13 amino acids. Here the CDR3 reads CASSRQPSYEQYF. The CDR3 nucleotides are TGTGCCAGTTCCCGACAGCCCTCCTACGAGCAGTACTTC.

This chain links TRBV24-1 with TRBJ1-2, with 11 bases identical to TRBD1. The germline V gene encodes CDR1 KGHDR and CDR2 SFDVKD. The CDR3 length is 16 residues. The junction had 7 bases not matched to a gene; V was cut back by 3 bases and J by 5 bases. CDR3 nucleotides: TGTGCCACCAGTGATAACCGGGACAGGGGGATGTATGGCTACACCTTC. Translated, it gives CATSDNRDRGMYGYTF.

V is TRBV15 and J is TRBJ2-5; D is ambiguous. This CDR3 comprises 13 residues. Trimming took 1 base from V and 5 from J, leaving 8 bases between them. The germline gives CDR1 LNHNV, CDR2 YYDKDF (reference sequence). The CDR3 loop is CATSRAPLETQYF. Here the CDR3 DNA reads TGTGCCACCAGCAGAGCCCCCCTGGAGACCCAGTACTTC.

This clone occurred a few times. The chain has TRBV7-9 and TRBJ1-5; possibly TRBD1 for D (6 bases). Looked up from germline, CDR1 is SEHNR and CDR2 is FQNEAQ (reference sequence). V was trimmed by 5 bases and J by 0 bases, leaving 14 bases between them. CDR3 size: 16 residues. The CDR3 DNA reads TGTGCCAGCAGCCGCGGGGGAGGGGGTAGCAATCAGCCCCAGCATTTT. Its translation is CASSRGGGGSNQPQHF.

This chain connects TRBV2 to TRBJ1-5; D remains unclear. Trimming pared 8 bases from V and 4 bases from J, leaving 12 bases between. CDR3 size: 13 residues. CDR1 is SNHLY and CDR2 is FYNNEI in the germline V gene. The chain's CDR3 is CASARTENQPQHF. The DNA for the CDR3 is TGTGCCAGCGCAAGGACTGAGAATCAGCCCCAGCATTTT.

V usage is TRBV5-6 and J usage is TRBJ2-7; maybe TRBD1 (5 bases). CDR3 size: 12 residues. Germline CDR1 SGHDT, CDR2 YYEEEE. Trimming left V 3 bases short and J 6 bases short, with 10 bases between. The CDR3: CASSWQGVEQYF. In DNA form, the CDR3 reads TGTGCCAGCAGCTGGCAGGGCGTCGAGCAGTACTTC.

In the case of this clone: This same CDR3 is encoded by further DNA sequences in the sample. This rearrangement joins TRBV5-1 to TRBJ2-1; possibly TRBD1 for D (5 bases). This CDR3 spans 14 amino acids. Trimming pared 7 bases from V and 1 base from J, leaving 12 bases between. Germline assignment: CDR1 SGHRS and CDR2 YFSETQ. The CDR3 DNA is TGCGCCAGCTATTTCAGGGATTCCTACAATGAGCAGTTCTTC. Amino acids: CASYFRDSYNEQFF.

The chain has TRBV7-6 and TRBJ1-5; TRBD1 matches 10 bases. The CDR3 has 15 amino acids. The V segment lost 3 bases and the J segment 4 bases; nucleotides outside the gene matches: 3. Germline-derived CDR1 and CDR2 are SGHVS and FNYEAQ. For the CDR3, the DNA is TGTGCCAGCAGCTTGGGGACAGGGGTTAATCAGCCCCAGCATTTT. It is translated as CASSLGTGVNQPQHF.

The chain recombines TRBV4-2 with TRBJ1-6; 9 bases align to TRBD1. The V segment lost 3 bases and the J segment 8 bases; nucleotides outside the gene matches: 8. This CDR3 has 16 residues. Germline CDR1 LGHNA, CDR2 YNFKEQ. Here the CDR3 DNA reads TGTGCCAGCAGCCACTCGACAGGGGGAAACGATTCACCCCTCCACTTT. Amino acids: CASSHSTGGNDSPLHF.

The CDR3 loop reads CATSGGTRGQYF. CDR3 nucleotide sequence: TGTGCCACCAGTGGGGGGACTCGTGGGCAGTACTTC. This chain connects TRBV24-1 to TRBJ2-7, with D possibly being TRBD2 (6 bases). Trimming stripped 5 bases from V and 9 bases from J, with 13 bases between. CDR1 and CDR2 from the germline V gene are KGHDR and SFDVKD. The CDR3 consists of 12 residues.

This clone was counted once. One end of the junction fails to match germline, which may point to a read error. The chain is built from TRBV14 and TRBJ2-6; 7 positions match TRBD1. The length of the CDR3 is 18 residues. Germline V lookup: CDR1 SGHDN, CDR2 FVKESK. CDR3 protein: CASSKDRVRRSGANVLTF. The CDR3, as DNA: TGTGCCAGCAGCAAAGACAGGGTGAGACGCTCTGGGGCCAACGTCCTGACTTTC.

The chain uses TRBV5-5 and TRBJ1-5; D remains unclear. CDR1 is SGHKS, CDR2 YYEKEE, per germline (reference sequence). The CDR3 is 16 residues long. V was clipped by 2 bases and J by 0 bases, with 12 bases between them. CDR3 loop: CASSLDLVFSNQPQHF. CDR3 coding DNA: TGTGCCAGCAGCTTAGACTTGGTATTTAGCAATCAGCCCCAGCATTTT.

This chain connects TRBV5-5 to TRBJ1-1, with D hard to call. The germline V gene has CDR1 SGHKS and CDR2 YYEKEE (reference sequence). The V end was cut by 2 bases, the J end by 7 bases, with 15 bases between. CDR3 size: 14 residues. The CDR3 sequence is CASSLELVTLEAFF. The CDR3 DNA sequence: TGTGCCAGCAGCTTAGAGCTGGTCACTCTTGAAGCTTTCTTT.

The chain couples TRBV24-1 to TRBJ1-5; 10 positions match TRBD1. The CDR3 length is 17 residues. The germline V gene has CDR1 KGHDR and CDR2 SFDVKD. With V trimmed by 1 base and J by 3 bases, 5 bases remained unmatched. This chain's CDR3 is CATSDFSGQGINQPQHF. CDR3 coding DNA: TGTGCCACCAGTGATTTTTCGGGACAGGGGATCAATCAGCCCCAGCATTTT.

V gene TRBV6-5 combines with J gene TRBJ2-3; weak D call: TRBD1 (6 bases). Germline loops: CDR1 MNHEY, CDR2 SVGAGI. V lost 6 bases and J lost 6, with 19 bases in between. The CDR3 extends over 15 amino acids. For the CDR3, the DNA is TGTGCCAGCAGGCCCGGGACATCATACTTCGATACGCAGTATTTT. Translated: CASRPGTSYFDTQYF.

The chain has TRBV30 and TRBJ1-3, with D tentatively TRBD1 (5 bases). Trimming cost V 3 bases and J 4 bases, with 19 bases left between them. CDR3 length equals 16 residues. The germline gives CDR1 GTSNPN, CDR2 SVGIG (reference sequence). CDR3 in DNA: TGTGCCTGGAGCCTAGGGGCTTCCCCCCGGGGAAACACCATATATTTT. Translated: CAWSLGASPRGNTIYF.

V usage is TRBV27 and J usage is TRBJ2-3; a weak D match, TRBD1 (6 bases). The CDR3 has 15 residues. CDR1 and CDR2 from the germline V gene are MNHEY and SMNVEV (reference sequence). V gave up 6 bases and J gave up 2 bases, with 15 bases separating them. The chain's CDR3 is CASSRPDRYTDTQYF. For the CDR3, the DNA is TGTGCCAGCAGCCGTCCGGACAGATACACAGATACGCAGTATTTT.

This clone was seen a few times. V and J are TRBV15 and TRBJ2-3; 10 bases map to TRBD2. Per the germline V gene, CDR1 is LNHNV and CDR2 is YYDKDF (reference sequence). The junction had 15 bases not matched to a gene; V was cut back by 4 bases and J by 2 bases. This CDR3 is built from 19 residues. CDR3 nucleotides: TGTGCCACCAGCATGCCACCGGGACTAGCGTCTCAGGTCACAGATACGCAGTATTTT. Translating gives CATSMPPGLASQVTDTQYF.

The CDR3: CASVSSGLQETQYF. The CDR3 DNA follows: TGTGCCAGCGTCTCTAGCGGCCTACAAGAGACCCAGTACTTC. The chain combines TRBV7-9 with TRBJ2-5; TRBD2 matches at 7 bases. CDR3 length: 14 residues. With 8 bases clipped from V and 2 bases from J, the junction kept 8 bases outside the gene matches. From germline, CDR1 is SEHNR and CDR2 FQNEAQ (reference sequence).

The rearrangement links TRBV19 to TRBJ1-2, with D perhaps TRBD1 (6 bases). Germline lookup yields CDR1 LNHDA and CDR2 SQIVND (reference sequence). V was trimmed by 1 base and J by 4 bases, leaving 16 bases between them. The CDR3 sequence is 16 residues long. This CDR3 is CASSIGTPPDSYGYTF. CDR3 DNA sequence: TGTGCCAGTAGTATAGGGACCCCACCGGACAGCTATGGCTACACCTTC.

The chain joins TRBV7-9 to TRBJ2-7; TRBD2 agrees at 13 bases. CDR3 length: 14 residues. V trimming: 4 bases; J trimming: 5 bases; junction bases outside the gene matches: 2. The germline CDR1 and CDR2 sequences are SEHNR and FQNEAQ (reference sequence). The DNA of the CDR3 is TGTGCCAGCAGCTCCGGACTAGCGGGAGACGAGCAGTACTTC. Translating gives CASSSGLAGDEQYF.

This chain connects TRBV19 to TRBJ1-2; 10 bases are a match to TRBD1. This CDR3 contains 15 residues. Germline CDR1 and CDR2: LNHDA and SQIVND (reference sequence). V lost 5 bases to trimming and J lost 6 bases; unmatched junction nucleotides: 9. Written as DNA, the CDR3 is TGTGCCAGTAGTCCCCGGGACAGGGGAGCCAATGGCTACACCTTC. It encodes CASSPRDRGANGYTF. The full variable domain, its missing parts supplied by reference TRBV19 and TRBJ1-2, is DGGITQSPKYLFRKEGQNVTLSCEQNLNHDAMYWYRQDPGQGLRLIYYSQIVNDFQKGDIAEGYSVSREKKESFPLTVTSAQKNPTAFYLCASSPRDRGANGYTFGSGTRLTVV.